This TCR beta chain was recovered during a study of blood T cells in healthy people across ages. Across the whole study: For every two T cells, template switching captured about one barcoded beta molecule.

Isolated per sample were at least 6 million PBMCs. Between the trimmed V and J ends, which lost 7 bases and 8 bases, there was a span of 21 bases. Germline V CDR1 and CDR2: MNHEY, SVGEGT. The CDR3 consists of 15 residues. A J-beta primer mix and a sample-barcoded 5' primer were used in a second PCR of roughly 6 to 12 cycles. A 12-random-nucleotide template-switch adaptor tagged each cDNA molecule. TCRdb redid the calling of the 5' RACE reads with MiXCR, one entry per CDR3 protein. The table includes approximately 1.5 million distinct CDR3 sequences, 35% to 45% detected once. This clonotype showed up just a few times.

The sequence derives from a woman aged 18 to 35 in good health. Sequenced input: blood. This sequence joins TRBV6-2 or TRBV6-3 and TRBJ2-1, with D maybe TRBD2 (5 bases). CDR3 region: CASNSAARAGYEQFF. The DNA of the CDR3 is TGTGCCAGCAATTCGGCCGCGAGGGCGGGTTATGAGCAGTTCTTC.